Listed here are 6 T cell receptor beta chains from one sample, sequenced in a study of cytomegalovirus exposure and HLA in healthy donors. 60 Vbeta and 13 Jbeta primers were used in PCR. Using immunoSEQ multiplex PCR, the repertoire was profiled, and TCRdb retains in-frame clones only, with some absent. This sample has roughly 180,000 clones; roughly four fifths occur once, and the top ten carry 2.5%. Sequenced input: PBMCs. Receptors originate from a female donor in good health and CMV-seronegative.

The rearrangement uses TRBV9 and TRBJ2-7; maybe TRBD1 (5 bases). The CDR3 spans 13 residues. The V end lost 1 base, the J end lost 7 bases, and 12 bases lay between the germline ends. Germline V gene sequence: CDR1 SGDLS, CDR2 YYNGEE. This CDR3 reads CASSVSGHGEQYF. The CDR3 bases are TGTGCCAGCAGCGTATCCGGACATGGTGAGCAGTACTTC.

The V and J genes are TRBV28 and TRBJ1-4; no definite D call. This CDR3 spans 15 amino acids. Looked up from germline, CDR1 is MDHEN and CDR2 is SYDVKM. V dropped 7 bases and J dropped 3 bases, with 15 bases sitting between them. The CDR3 loop is CASIRVAAANEKLFF. The CDR3 nucleotides read TGTGCCAGCATCAGAGTCGCGGCGGCTAATGAAAAACTGTTTTTT.

The V and J genes are TRBV6-5 and TRBJ2-7; 8 nucleotides match TRBD1. V shed 6 bases and J 3 bases; nucleotides not matched to a gene: 7. The V gene's germline CDR1 is MNHEY and CDR2 SVGAGI. There are 14 residues in the CDR3. CDR3 protein: CASSKSTGDYEQYF. DNA for the CDR3: TGTGCCAGCAGCAAATCGACAGGGGACTACGAGCAGTACTTC.

The rearrangement links TRBV6-1 to TRBJ1-5, with D tentatively TRBD1 (6 bases). With 7 bases removed from V and 0 bases from J, the gap between germline ends came to 10 bases. This CDR3 has 14 residues. The V gene's germline CDR1 is MNHNS and CDR2 SASEGT. This CDR3 is CASTIQGSNQPQHF. The CDR3 region has the DNA TGTGCCAGCACTATACAGGGTAGCAATCAGCCCCAGCATTTT.

The J gene is TRBJ1-1, the V gene TRBV5-4; D might be TRBD1 (5 bases). The CDR3 loop spans 15 amino acids. The V gene lost 4 bases and the J gene lost 5 bases, with 18 bases spanning the gap. Germline values: CDR1 SGHNT, CDR2 YYREEE (reference sequence). CDR3 amino acids: CASSPPGLELTEAFF. The CDR3, as DNA: TGTGCCAGCAGCCCCCCGGGACTAGAGTTAACTGAAGCTTTCTTT.

The chain links TRBV7-2 to TRBJ1-1, with 8 bases that match TRBD1. V was pared by 2 bases and J by 11 bases, with 7 bases of the junction left unmatched. This CDR3 contains 13 residues. Germline V gene lookup returns CDR1 SGHTA and CDR2 FQGNSA. This chain's CDR3 is CASSLQGANGAFF. DNA for the CDR3: TGTGCCAGCAGCTTACAGGGGGCGAACGGGGCTTTCTTT.